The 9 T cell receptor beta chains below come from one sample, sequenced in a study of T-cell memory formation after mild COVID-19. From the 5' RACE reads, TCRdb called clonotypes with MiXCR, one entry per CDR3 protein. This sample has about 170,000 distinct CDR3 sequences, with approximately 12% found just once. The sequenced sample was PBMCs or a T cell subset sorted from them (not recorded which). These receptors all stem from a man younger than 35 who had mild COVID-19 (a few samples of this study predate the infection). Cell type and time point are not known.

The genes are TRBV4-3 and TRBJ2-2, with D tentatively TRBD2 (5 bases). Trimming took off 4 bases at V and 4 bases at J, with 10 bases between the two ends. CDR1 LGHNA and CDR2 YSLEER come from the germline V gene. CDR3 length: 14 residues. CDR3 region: CASSRTRVTGELFF. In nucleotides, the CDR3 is TGCGCCAGCAGCCGAACTAGAGTCACCGGGGAGCTGTTTTTT.

The CDR3 loop reads CASSRSVAGEQFF. CDR3 nucleotides: TGCGCCAGCAGCCGCTCAGTGGCGGGGGAGCAGTTCTTC. This chain connects TRBV4-3 to TRBJ2-1; the D gene is possibly TRBD2 (6 bases). The germline V gene encodes CDR1 LGHNA and CDR2 YSLEER. The CDR3 is 13 amino acids. Trimming stripped 4 bases from V and 10 bases from J, with 14 bases between.

The CDR3 DNA sequence: TGTGCCAGCAGTTACGAATCGGGGGCTGAAGCTTTCTTT. Its protein is CASSYESGAEAFF. The chain employs TRBV6-2 or TRBV6-3 and TRBJ1-1; D is perhaps TRBD1 (5 bases). Germline V CDR1 and CDR2: MNHEY, SVGEGT. The CDR3 spans 13 residues. V was pared by 2 bases and J by 6 bases, with 10 bases between.

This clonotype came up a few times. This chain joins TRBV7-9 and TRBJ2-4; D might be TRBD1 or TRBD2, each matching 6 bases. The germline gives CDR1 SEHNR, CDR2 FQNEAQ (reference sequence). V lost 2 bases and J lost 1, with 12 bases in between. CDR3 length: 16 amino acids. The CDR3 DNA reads TGTGCCAGCAGCTTAAGGGGGGCTGGGGCCAAAAACATTCAGTACTTC. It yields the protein CASSLRGAGAKNIQYF.

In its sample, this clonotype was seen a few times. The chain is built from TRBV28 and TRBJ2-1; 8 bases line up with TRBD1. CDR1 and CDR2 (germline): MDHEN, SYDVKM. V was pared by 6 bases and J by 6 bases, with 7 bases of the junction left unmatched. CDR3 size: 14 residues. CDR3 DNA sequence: TGTGCCAGCAGAGACCCGGGACAGGCCAATGAGCAGTTCTTC. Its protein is CASRDPGQANEQFF.

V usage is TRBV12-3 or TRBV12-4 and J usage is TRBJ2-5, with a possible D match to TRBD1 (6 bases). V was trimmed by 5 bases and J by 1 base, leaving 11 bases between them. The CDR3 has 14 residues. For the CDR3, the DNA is TGTGCCAGCAGTCTCCAACAGGGCCAAGAGACCCAGTACTTC. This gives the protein CASSLQQGQETQYF.

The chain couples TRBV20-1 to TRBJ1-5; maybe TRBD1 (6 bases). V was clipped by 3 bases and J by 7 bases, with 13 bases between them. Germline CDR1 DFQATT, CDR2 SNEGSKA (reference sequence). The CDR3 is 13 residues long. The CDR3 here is CSARTGVYQPQHF. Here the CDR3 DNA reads TGCAGTGCTAGGACAGGAGTGTACCAGCCCCAGCATTTT.

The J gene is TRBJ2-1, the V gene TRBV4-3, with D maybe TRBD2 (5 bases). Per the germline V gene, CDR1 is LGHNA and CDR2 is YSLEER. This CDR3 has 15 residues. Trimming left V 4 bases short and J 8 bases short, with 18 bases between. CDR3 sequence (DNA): TGCGCCAGCAGCCCGCGGACTGACGGAATTTATGAGCAGTTCTTC. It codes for CASSPRTDGIYEQFF.

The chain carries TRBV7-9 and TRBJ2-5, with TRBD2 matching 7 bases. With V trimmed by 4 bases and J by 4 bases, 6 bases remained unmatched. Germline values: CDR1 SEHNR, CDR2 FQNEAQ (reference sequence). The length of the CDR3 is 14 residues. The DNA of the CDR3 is TGTGCCAGCAGCTACGGCGGGGGACCAGAGACCCAGTACTTC. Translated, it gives CASSYGGGPETQYF.